This entry concerns a single TCR beta chain. This table comes from immunoSEQ multiplex PCR, and its TCRdb copy is limited to in-frame clones, with some not included. The table has 250,000 to 350,000 clones, roughly nine tenths seen once. Patients of the Seattle cohort, enrolled during active infection, were followed longitudinally. The sample comes from a study of blood T cell repertoires in COVID-19. Germline V lookup: CDR1 SEHNR, CDR2 FQNEAQ (reference sequence). The V and J ends lost 1 base and 4 bases, in that order; junction bases with no gene match: 8. The CDR3 runs 16 residues. The chain has TRBV7-9 and TRBJ2-7; 9 bases align to TRBD1. The sequence was collected from a woman aged 25-40 years with COVID-19, enrolled during active disease. Source material: peripheral blood. CDR3: CASSLDPGQGAYEQYF. The CDR3 region has the DNA TGTGCCAGCAGCTTAGATCCGGGACAGGGTGCTTACGAGCAGTACTTC.